The sequence of this T cell receptor beta chain was determined in a study of early T cells in non-severe SARS-CoV-2 infection. Trimming left V 5 bases short and J 3 bases short, with 16 bases between. CDR1 and CDR2 (germline): SEHNR, FQNEAQ (reference sequence). The CDR3 spans 16 residues. This clonotype appeared a few times. Unique molecular identifiers were added to individual cDNA molecules. TCRdb re-derived calls from the 5' RACE reads in MiXCR, one entry per CDR3 protein. The sample holds tens of thousands of distinct CDR3 sequences, 4.8% seen once. The chain recombines TRBV7-9 with TRBJ1-4, with D unresolved. Input material: whole blood. The TCR originated in an adult who was a healthcare worker with PCR-confirmed SARS-CoV-2 infection or an uninfected control (not recorded which). The DNA for the CDR3 is TGTGCCAGCAGCCCGCGAAGTCCGGGCGCTAATGAAAAACTGTTTTTT. Translation: CASSPRSPGANEKLFF. Full variable domain (remainder filled in from reference TRBV7-9 and TRBJ1-4): DTGVSQNPRHKITKRGQNVTFRCDPISEHNRLYWYRQTLGQGPEFLTYFQNEAQLEKSRLLSDRFSAERPKGSFSTLEIQRTEQGDSAMYLCASSPRSPGANEKLFFGSGTQLSVL.